The 7 T cell receptor beta chains listed next were all sequenced from one sample in a study of identical twins. TCRdb recomputed calls from the 5' RACE reads with MiXCR, one row per CDR3 protein. The sample records over 600,000 distinct CDR3 sequences, approximately 22% being singletons. The same sample was also studied in work on T cells expressing NK-cell markers.

The sequenced sample consisted of PBMCs. The receptors were gathered from a young woman in good health.

This clonotype showed up many times. The chain uses TRBV5-1 and TRBJ2-3; weak D call: TRBD2 (5 bases). Germline CDR1 reads SGHRS; CDR2 reads YFSETQ. V was pared by 2 bases and J by 1 base, with 5 bases between. The length of the CDR3 is 13 residues. This CDR3 reads CASSFSGTDTQYF. In DNA, the CDR3 is TGCGCCAGCAGCTTTAGCGGCACAGATACGCAGTATTTT.

Points on this clonotype: At one end the junction does not follow the germline gene, possibly because of a read error. V gene TRBV9 combines with J gene TRBJ1-1; D is unclear. This CDR3 region has 10 residues. Germline V lookup: CDR1 SGDLS, CDR2 YYNGEE. This CDR3 reads CASSPQLSDF. The CDR3 DNA reads TGTGCCAGCAGCCCACAGTTAAGCGATTTT.

In this sample, this clonotype turned up a few times. The V gene is TRBV5-1, the J gene TRBJ2-5, with 7 bases that match TRBD1. Trimming removed 0 bases from V and 5 bases from J; junction bases left unmatched: 10. The CDR3 totals 16 residues. CDR1 SGHRS and CDR2 YFSETQ come from the germline V gene. CDR3 loop: CASSLGSRGTGETQYF. The CDR3 nucleotides read TGCGCCAGCAGCTTGGGAAGCAGGGGGACCGGGGAGACCCAGTACTTC.

There are a few counts of this clonotype. The V and J genes are TRBV7-2 and TRBJ2-7; unclear D gene. This CDR3 is 14 amino acids long. V lost 2 bases, J lost 0 bases, and 8 bases lay in between. Per the germline V gene, CDR1 is SGHTA and CDR2 is FQGNSA. CDR3 nucleotides: TGTGCCAGCAGCTTAAGACACAACTCCTACGAGCAGTACTTC. Protein sequence: CASSLRHNSYEQYF.

This clonotype has just a few counts. The gene calls are TRBV7-2 and TRBJ2-1; either TRBD1 or TRBD2 may fit D (5 bases each). The V end was cut by 2 bases, the J end by 6 bases, with 14 bases between. The CDR3 is made up of 15 amino acids. Per the germline V gene, CDR1 is SGHTA and CDR2 is FQGNSA. The CDR3 bases are TGTGCCAGCAGCTTAAGGGGAACAGGACTCAATGAGCAGTTCTTC. Translation gives CASSLRGTGLNEQFF.

A few counts support this clonotype. CDR3 sequence: CASTIAGGYGYTF. The DNA of the CDR3 is TGTGCCAGTACCATTGCCGGCGGCTATGGCTACACCTTC. The chain combines TRBV12-3 or TRBV12-4 with TRBJ1-2; D gene uncertain. V was clipped by 9 bases and J by 4 bases, with 15 bases between them. The CDR3 extends over 13 amino acids.

The chain combines TRBV24-1 with TRBJ1-2; tentative D call: TRBD1 (5 bases). V lost 3 bases, J lost 4 bases, and 8 bases lay in between. CDR1 and CDR2 from the germline V gene are KGHDR and SFDVKD. This CDR3 is 13 amino acids long. The CDR3 here is CATSDGTGYGYTF. In DNA, the CDR3 is TGTGCCACCAGTGATGGGACCGGCTATGGCTACACCTTC.